What follows are 25 T cell receptor beta chains derived from one specimen sequenced in a study of T cells in women clearing cervical HPV infection. Produced via immunoSEQ multiplex PCR; TCRdb's table is partial and in-frame only. In total, the table holds some 15,000 clones. Sequences were obtained from blood buffy coat. These receptors all stem from a woman between 18 and 70 years old with a cervical HPV16 infection that either progressed to CIN3+ or cleared (not recorded which).

As concerns this clone: From the germline J gene comes the end of the CDR3, since the read stops 3 residues before it. The chain couples TRBV7-2 to TRBJ2-3, with D possibly being TRBD2 (5 bases). The germline V gene encodes CDR1 SGHTA and CDR2 FQGNSA. CDR3 size: 15 residues. The CDR3 bases that were read are TGTGCCAGCACCGATCGCTTGTACGGGGAAGAGACG. Translating gives CASTDRLYGEET. The CDR3 reads in full as CASTDRLYGEETQYF.

The CDR3 here is CASSETGADSYTF. CDR3 DNA, as far as it was read: TGTGCCAGCAGTGAAACAGGGGCTGATAGC. This chain links TRBV6-1 with TRBJ1-2; 7 nucleotides align to TRBD1. The read terminates 3 residues before the CDR3 end, so the remaining end is supplied by the germline J gene. There are 13 residues in the CDR3. Germline-derived CDR1 and CDR2 are MNHNS and SASEGT.

A word on this clone: The read ends 3 residues shy of where the CDR3 ends; the end is completed using the germline J gene. The chain joins TRBV7-2 to TRBJ1-2, with D unclear. Per germline, CDR1 SGHTA and CDR2 FQGNSA. CDR3 length: 13 residues. The CDR3 loop is CASSSLGTDTYTF. The CDR3 DNA, read in part, is TGTGCCAGCAGCTCCCTCGGCACAGATACC. Full variable domain (missing parts from reference TRBV7-2 and TRBJ1-2): GAGVSQSPSNKVTEKGKDVELRCDPISGHTALYWYRQSLGQGLEFLIYFQGNSAPDKSGLPSDRFSAERTGGSVSTLTIQRTQQEDSAVYLCASSSLGTDTYTFGSGTRLTVV.

Details on this clone: The read ends 3 residues shy of where the CDR3 ends; the end is completed using the germline J gene. This sequence joins TRBV12-3 or TRBV12-4 and TRBJ2-5; D is possibly TRBD2 (7 bases). This CDR3 spans 15 amino acids. Trimming stripped 6 bases from V and 5 bases from J, with 19 bases between. The CDR3 protein is CASSRPSGGAETQYF. The sequenced CDR3 bases are TGTGCCAGCAGCCGCCCGTCTGGGGGGGCGGAGACC.

A remark on this clone: The DNA ends 3 residues before the CDR3 does, and the rest of the CDR3 is filled in from the germline J gene. J is TRBJ2-3 and V is TRBV18; D may be TRBD1 (5 bases). The germline gives CDR1 KGHSH, CDR2 LQKENI. This CDR3 region has 15 residues. The covered CDR3 bases are TGTGCCAGCTCACCACTGCAGGGTGGACAAGAGACG. Protein sequence: CASSPLQGGQET. From start to end, the CDR3 is CASSPLQGGQETQYF.

Worth noting for this clone: From the germline J gene comes the end of the CDR3, since the read stops 3 residues before it. This chain links TRBV24-1 with TRBJ2-5; 9 nucleotides align to TRBD1. After removal of 0 bases from V and 5 bases from J, the junction contained 3 bases not matched to a gene. The CDR3 runs 15 residues. Germline lookup yields CDR1 KGHDR and CDR2 SFDVKD. The sequenced CDR3 bases are TGTGCCACCAGTGATTTGACCGGGACAGGGGAGACC. This sequence encodes CATSDLTGTGET. The complete CDR3 reads CATSDLTGTGETQYF.

Concerning this clone: The read terminates 3 residues before the CDR3 end, so the remaining end is supplied by the germline J gene. V gene TRBV7-6 combines with J gene TRBJ2-5; no definite D call. V lost 3 bases and J 5 bases, leaving 10 bases between the germline ends. Germline V gene data show CDR1 as SGHVS and CDR2 as FNYEAQ. The CDR3 runs to 13 residues. CDR3: CASSLGARETQYF. The part of the CDR3 DNA that was read is TGTGCCAGCAGCTTGGGTGCCAGGGAGACC.

About this clone: The read finishes 3 residues shy of the CDR3 end, and the germline J gene is used to complete it. V gene TRBV7-9 combines with J gene TRBJ1-2; weak D call: TRBD1 (6 bases). The germline V gene has CDR1 SEHNR and CDR2 FQNEAQ (reference sequence). The length of the CDR3 is 14 residues. The sequenced CDR3 bases are TGTGCCAGCAGCCAAGTCAGGGGCACAGATACC. Protein sequence: CASSQVRGTDT. Given in full, the CDR3 is CASSQVRGTDTYTF.

About this clone: The read falls 3 residues short of the CDR3 end, and the missing part is taken from the germline J gene. V and J are TRBV5-1 and TRBJ2-1; the match to TRBD2 covers 7 bases. CDR1 is SGHRS and CDR2 is YFSETQ in the germline V gene. V gave up 4 bases and J gave up 8 bases; unmatched junction bases: 15. The CDR3 totals 16 residues. Incomplete CDR3 DNA: TGCGCCAGCAGCCCAAGCGGGGTATTGGGGGGGGATGAG. Translated: CASSPSGVLGGDE. The entire CDR3 protein reads CASSPSGVLGGDEQFF.

Of note for this clone: The read terminates 3 residues ahead of where the CDR3 ends, so the germline J gene completes it. The chain recombines TRBV30 with TRBJ1-2; D ambiguous. The CDR3 is made up of 12 amino acids. Trimming cost V 1 base and J 4 bases, with 7 bases left between them. From germline, CDR1 is GTSNPN and CDR2 SVGIG (reference sequence). Partial CDR3 DNA: TGTGCCTGGAGTGAGGAGGGCTATGGC. As protein: CAWSEEGYG. The complete CDR3 protein is CAWSEEGYGYTF.

Judged by frequency, this clone is medium-sized (0.01 to 0.1%). The CDR3 DNA, read in part, is TGTGCCAGCAGCCAAGATCGACAGACG. This translates into CASSQDRQT. The whole CDR3 reads CASSQDRQTQYF. The genes are TRBV14 and TRBJ2-3; D is perhaps TRBD1 (5 bases). From the germline J gene comes the end of the CDR3, since the read stops 3 residues before it. Germline V lookup: CDR1 SGHDN, CDR2 FVKESK. The CDR3 is 12 residues long.

On this clone: The CDR3 goes on 3 residues after the read ends, and that part is filled in from the germline J gene. This chain links TRBV30 with TRBJ1-5; D possibly corresponds to TRBD1 (6 bases). CDR3 length equals 14 residues. V lost 1 base and J lost 7, with 14 bases in between. Germline CDR1 is GTSNPN and CDR2 is SVGIG (reference sequence). CDR3 DNA (partial): TGTGCCTGGAGTGCCCGACAGGAGGGGCAGCCC. Its protein product is CAWSARQEGQP. The full CDR3 protein is CAWSARQEGQPQHF.

As for this clone: The read finishes 3 residues shy of the CDR3 end, and the germline J gene is used to complete it. This sequence joins TRBV10-3 and TRBJ2-3; 8 bases match TRBD2. This CDR3 has 14 amino acids. The germline V gene encodes CDR1 ENHRY and CDR2 SYGVKD. The chain's CDR3 is CAISESFAGGTQYF. Partial CDR3 DNA: TGTGCCATCAGTGAGTCATTCGCGGGGGGAACG.

Comment on this clone: With the read ending 3 residues before the CDR3 end, the germline J gene is used to fill in that end. The V and J genes are TRBV2 and TRBJ1-2; a possible D gene is TRBD1 (6 bases). The CDR3 is made up of 15 amino acids. Trimming removed 7 bases from V and 4 bases from J, with 19 bases in between. The germline V gene encodes CDR1 SNHLY and CDR2 FYNNEI. The CDR3 loop reads CASKDRQRTSYGYTF. CDR3 bases read: TGTGCCAGCAAGGACAGACAACGGACTAGCTATGGC.

Details on this clone: Read coverage stops 3 residues before the CDR3 terminus; the germline J gene supplies the remainder. This chain links TRBV4-2 with TRBJ2-1; 14 bases align to TRBD2. Germline V gene sequence: CDR1 LGHNA, CDR2 YNFKEQ. The CDR3 extends over 17 amino acids. V dropped 0 bases and J dropped 4; count of bases not matched to a gene: 2. The sequenced part of the CDR3 DNA is TGTGCCAGCAGCCAAGAGACTAGCGGGGGGGGGTACAATGAG. Its translation: CASSQETSGGGYNE. The CDR3 in full is CASSQETSGGGYNEQFF.

CDR3 bases read: TGTGCCAGCAGCTTATCGGGACAAAGGGATTCACCG. Its translation is CASSLSGQRDSP. The complete CDR3 sequence is CASSLSGQRDSPLFF. The chain is built from TRBV7-2 and TRBJ2-2; possible D gene TRBD1, 6 bases. Read data end 3 residues before the CDR3 end; the end is taken from the germline J gene. From germline, CDR1 is SGHTA and CDR2 FQGNSA. The CDR3 has 15 amino acids.

This clone counts as medium-sized by frequency. The CDR3 end is not reached by the read, which stops 3 residues before it; the germline J gene fills it in. This sequence joins TRBV2 and TRBJ2-3; D is ambiguous. Germline CDR1 and CDR2: SNHLY and FYNNEI. V was cut by 2 bases and J by 4 bases, with 7 bases left in between. CDR3 length: 13 residues. CDR3 bases read: TGTGCCAGCAGTGAACCGTTCGCAGATACG. Amino acid sequence: CASSEPFADT. The full CDR3 reads CASSEPFADTQYF.

Remarks on this clone: Read coverage stops 3 residues before the CDR3 terminus; the germline J gene supplies the remainder. V is TRBV18 and J is TRBJ1-2, with D perhaps TRBD1 (5 bases). This CDR3 has 13 amino acids. Germline V CDR1 and CDR2: KGHSH, LQKENI. The CDR3 DNA, read in part, is TGTGCCAGCTCACCACCTGGGGCCTTAGGC. Amino acid sequence: CASSPPGALG. The CDR3 as a whole reads CASSPPGALGYTF.

Notes on this clone: The CDR3 end falls 3 residues outside the read, so it is completed with the germline J gene. The chain is built from TRBV7-3 and TRBJ2-2; D possibly matches TRBD1 or TRBD2 (6 bases each). Trimming removed 4 bases from V and 5 bases from J, with 20 bases in between. This CDR3 contains 17 residues. The V gene's germline CDR1 is SGHTA and CDR2 FQGTGA. The part of the CDR3 DNA that was read is TGTGCCAGCAGCTCCCAAGGAGGGCCCGGGACAACCGGGGAG. It encodes CASSSQGGPGTTGE. In full, the CDR3 is CASSSQGGPGTTGELFF.

As for this clone: The observed sequence ends 3 residues before the CDR3 terminus, with the missing tail filled in from the germline J gene. This sequence joins TRBV28 and TRBJ2-5, with a weak D call TRBD1 (5 bases). Trimming pared 9 bases from V and 5 bases from J, leaving 10 bases between. In germline, CDR1 is MDHEN, CDR2 SYDVKM. CDR3 size: 11 residues. The covered CDR3 bases are TGTGCCAGTCCCCCAGGGGAGACC. This gives the protein CASPPGET. The entire CDR3 reads CASPPGETQYF.

In the case of this clone: The CDR3 extends 3 residues past the end of the read, so its final part is completed from the germline J gene. The chain links TRBV11-3 to TRBJ2-5; weak D call: TRBD2 (5 bases). V was trimmed by 4 bases and J by 3 bases, leaving 9 bases between them. Germline V gene data show CDR1 as SGHNT and CDR2 as YENEEA. This CDR3 comprises 13 residues. Incomplete CDR3 DNA: TGTGCCAGCAGCTCGGACTGGGAAGAGACC. Translating gives CASSSDWEET. The CDR3 in full is CASSSDWEETQYF.

This clone registers medium-sized by frequency. The read stops 3 residues short of the end of the CDR3; the missing end is completed from the germline J gene. The chain carries TRBV4-2 and TRBJ2-2, with 13 bases identical to TRBD2. The CDR3 contains 16 residues. Germline V gene sequence: CDR1 LGHNA, CDR2 YNFKEQ. Trimming took 0 bases from V and 6 from J; bases not matched to a gene: 1. CDR3 sequence reads: CASSQDGTSGAGELFF. CDR3 DNA (partial): TGTGCCAGCAGCCAAGATGGGACTAGCGGGGCCGGGGAG.

Details on this clone: The read stops 3 residues short of the end of the CDR3; the missing end is completed from the germline J gene. This chain connects TRBV7-2 to TRBJ1-1; a weak D match, TRBD1 (6 bases). The CDR3 is made up of 14 amino acids. The germline V gene encodes CDR1 SGHTA and CDR2 FQGNSA. The chain's CDR3 is CASSLQGRFGEAFF. Partial CDR3 DNA: TGTGCCAGCAGCTTACAGGGGCGGTTTGGGGAA. Together with reference TRBV7-2 and TRBJ1-1, the CDR3 gives the full variable domain: GAGVSQSPSNKVTEKGKDVELRCDPISGHTALYWYRQSLGQGLEFLIYFQGNSAPDKSGLPSDRFSAERTGGSVSTLTIQRTQQEDSAVYLCASSLQGRFGEAFFGQGTRLTVV.

With regard to this clone: The read stops 3 residues short of the end of the CDR3; the missing end is completed from the germline J gene. The chain carries TRBV7-6 and TRBJ2-3; 9 bases line up with TRBD2. J lost 4 bases, V lost 0 bases, and 5 bases had no gene match. Germline assignment: CDR1 SGHVS and CDR2 FNYEAQ. The CDR3 contains 16 residues. The CDR3 DNA, read in part, is TGTGCCAGCAGCTTAGCCTCTAGCGGGGCTGCAGATACG. It specifies CASSLASSGAADT. The full CDR3 sequence reads CASSLASSGAADTQYF. Drawing the rest from reference TRBV7-6 and TRBJ2-3, the complete variable domain is GAGVSQSPRYKVTKRGQDVALRCDPISGHVSLYWYRQALGQGPEFLTYFNYEAQQDKSGLPNDRFSAERPEGSISTLTIQRTEQRDSAMYRCASSLASSGAADTQYFGPGTRLTVL.

About this clone: The CDR3 extends 3 residues past the end of the read, so its final part is completed from the germline J gene. This chain joins TRBV5-1 and TRBJ1-6; maybe TRBD1 (5 bases). Per the germline V gene, CDR1 is SGHRS and CDR2 is YFSETQ. The CDR3 has 16 amino acids. With 0 bases removed from V and 5 bases from J, the gap between germline ends came to 12 bases. CDR3 sequence reads: CASSLVQGSDNSPLHF. The sequenced CDR3 bases are TGCGCCAGCAGCTTGGTTCAGGGCTCGGATAATTCACCC.